A single sample is the source of the 13 T cell receptor beta chains below, sequenced in a study of cytomegalovirus exposure and HLA in healthy donors. PCR was performed using 60 Vbeta and 13 Jbeta primers. This table comes from immunoSEQ multiplex PCR, and its TCRdb copy is limited to in-frame clones, with some not included. The sample lists about 160,000 clones, around 69% occurring once. The sequenced sample consisted of PBMCs. The receptors shown here come from a man in his 60s in good health and CMV-seronegative.

The gene calls are TRBV7-2 and TRBJ2-7; 13 positions match TRBD2. The germline CDR1 and CDR2 sequences are SGHTA and FQGNSA. The CDR3 is 15 amino acids. The V gene end was trimmed by 6 bases and the J gene end by 6 bases; junction bases not matched to a gene: 8. For the CDR3, the DNA is TGTGCCAGCAGTCCTGGACTAGCGGGAGTAGTCGAGCAGTACTTC. Amino acid sequence: CASSPGLAGVVEQYF.

The count of this clone is one. The chain is built from TRBV2 and TRBJ1-2; D unresolved. The V end lost 7 bases, the J end lost 5 bases, and 8 bases lay between the germline ends. Per germline, CDR1 SNHLY and CDR2 FYNNEI. This CDR3 region has 11 residues. Here the CDR3 reads CASMPGYGYTF. In DNA, the CDR3 is TGTGCCAGCATGCCCGGGTATGGCTACACCTTC.

The V call is TRBV30, the J call TRBJ1-2; D gene ambiguous. Germline CDR1 reads GTSNPN; CDR2 reads SVGIG (reference sequence). This CDR3 contains 12 residues. V was clipped by 2 bases and J by 7 bases, with 11 bases between them. The CDR3 region is CAWSNSYGGYTF. The CDR3, as DNA: TGTGCCTGGAGTAACAGTTATGGTGGCTACACCTTC.

The rearrangement uses TRBV7-3 and TRBJ2-6; TRBD2 might be the D (5 bases). Germline loops: CDR1 SGHTA, CDR2 FQGTGA. V was cut by 5 bases and J by 2 bases, with 10 bases left in between. The CDR3 extends over 15 amino acids. The CDR3 DNA follows: TGTGCCAGCAGCAAACGGGGTACTGGGGCCAACGTCCTGACTTTC. This gives the protein CASSKRGTGANVLTF.

The chain uses TRBV27 and TRBJ1-4; the D gene is possibly TRBD1 (5 bases). Trimming removed 8 bases at V and 11 bases at J, with 15 bases between. The CDR3 is 12 residues long. Per the germline V gene, CDR1 is MNHEY and CDR2 is SMNVEV (reference sequence). Here the CDR3 reads CASGESGWKLFF. The CDR3 DNA sequence: TGTGCCAGCGGCGAATCAGGGTGGAAACTGTTTTTT.

The chain combines TRBV28 with TRBJ2-6, with D tentatively TRBD2 (6 bases). This CDR3 region has 15 residues. The germline V and J ends were trimmed by 6 bases and 2 bases, with 11 bases remaining between them. Looked up from germline, CDR1 is MDHEN and CDR2 is SYDVKM. In nucleotides, the CDR3 is TGTGCCAGCAGCCGGGAGAGGGCTGGGGCCAACGTCCTGACTTTC. Encoded protein: CASSRERAGANVLTF.

This rearrangement joins TRBV15 to TRBJ2-5, with 10 nucleotides matching TRBD2. The germline V gene encodes CDR1 LNHNV and CDR2 YYDKDF (reference sequence). The CDR3 consists of 16 residues. The trim removed 4 bases at V and 5 bases at J, leaving 10 bases unmatched. The CDR3 is CATSTGGSGGRETQYF. The CDR3 DNA reads as TGTGCCACCAGCACCGGAGGTAGCGGGGGGCGGGAGACCCAGTACTTC.

The rearrangement uses TRBV19 and TRBJ2-2; D remains ambiguous. The germline CDR1 and CDR2 sequences are LNHDA and SQIVND (reference sequence). The CDR3 length is 15 residues. The V gene lost 1 base and the J gene lost 5 bases, with 11 bases spanning the gap. This CDR3 is CASSIGPGDTGELFF. CDR3 bases: TGTGCCAGTAGTATAGGTCCCGGTGATACCGGGGAGCTGTTTTTT.

This clone appeared once. The chain has TRBV5-5 and TRBJ1-2; D gene uncertain. The CDR3 runs 12 residues. Trimming removed 3 bases at V and 8 bases at J, with 11 bases between. Looked up from germline, CDR1 is SGHKS and CDR2 is YYEKEE (reference sequence). The CDR3 spells CASSWGGGGYTF. The DNA of the CDR3 is TGTGCCAGCAGCTGGGGAGGTGGGGGCTACACCTTC.

The table lists this clone with a few counts. The chain is built from TRBV10-2 and TRBJ1-3; D unresolved. The CDR3 is 15 residues long. V dropped 0 bases and J dropped 2 bases, with 8 bases sitting between them. Germline V lookup: CDR1 WSHSY, CDR2 SAAADI. The chain's CDR3 is CASSESIYTGNTIYF. The CDR3, as DNA: TGCGCCAGCAGTGAGTCAATCTATACTGGAAACACCATATATTTT.

The chain uses TRBV2 and TRBJ2-3; 7 nucleotides line up with TRBD2. Losses at the gene ends were 3 bases for V and 1 base for J; bases not matched to a gene: 4. There are 15 residues in the CDR3. The germline V gene encodes CDR1 SNHLY and CDR2 FYNNEI. CDR3 nucleotides: TGTGCCAGCAGTGATGGGCTAGCGGGCACAGATACGCAGTATTTT. Its translation is CASSDGLAGTDTQYF. The complete variable domain, with remaining parts taken from reference TRBV2 and TRBJ2-3, reads EPEVTQTPSHQVTQMGQEVILRCVPISNHLYFYWYRQILGQKVEFLVSFYNNEISEKSEIFDDQFSVERPDGSNFTLKIRSTKLEDSAMYFCASSDGLAGTDTQYFGPGTRLTVL.

V is TRBV19 and J is TRBJ1-4; no clear D. Trimming left V 9 bases short and J 4 bases short, with 12 bases between. The CDR3 sequence is 13 residues long. From germline, CDR1 is LNHDA and CDR2 SQIVND (reference sequence). The CDR3 coding sequence is TGTGCCAGATGGAGGGAGTTTAATGAAAAACTGTTTTTT. It encodes CARWREFNEKLFF. Supplemented by reference TRBV19 and TRBJ1-4, the full variable domain reads DGGITQSPKYLFRKEGQNVTLSCEQNLNHDAMYWYRQDPGQGLRLIYYSQIVNDFQKGDIAEGYSVSREKKESFPLTVTSAQKNPTAFYLCARWREFNEKLFFGSGTQLSVL.

V gene TRBV7-2 combines with J gene TRBJ2-5, with TRBD2 matching over 11 bases. V was clipped by 1 base and J by 5 bases; unmatched bases: 6. The CDR3 contains 16 residues. In germline, CDR1 is SGHTA, CDR2 FQGNSA. This CDR3 is CASSLGLAGGLETQYF. The CDR3 nucleotides are TGTGCCAGCAGCTTAGGGTTAGCGGGGGGGTTGGAGACCCAGTACTTC.